One TCR beta chain is described in this entry. The data derive from a study of blood T cell repertoires in COVID-19. V was clipped by 6 bases and J by 1 base, with 15 bases between them. The CDR3 length is 15 residues. Germline V gene sequence: CDR1 LGHNA, CDR2 YNFKEQ. Sequencing was performed with immunoSEQ multiplex PCR; in TCRdb, only in-frame clones are kept and a portion is missing. The table includes about 260,000 clones, about 88% detected once. The V and J genes are TRBV4-2 and TRBJ1-1; no reliable D call. The TCR was taken from a man in his sixties who had recovered from COVID-19. The sequencing input was peripheral blood. CDR3 in amino acids: CASSRGAGRNTEAFF. The CDR3 DNA reads TGTGCCAGCAGTCGGGGAGCAGGACGGAACACTGAAGCTTTCTTT.